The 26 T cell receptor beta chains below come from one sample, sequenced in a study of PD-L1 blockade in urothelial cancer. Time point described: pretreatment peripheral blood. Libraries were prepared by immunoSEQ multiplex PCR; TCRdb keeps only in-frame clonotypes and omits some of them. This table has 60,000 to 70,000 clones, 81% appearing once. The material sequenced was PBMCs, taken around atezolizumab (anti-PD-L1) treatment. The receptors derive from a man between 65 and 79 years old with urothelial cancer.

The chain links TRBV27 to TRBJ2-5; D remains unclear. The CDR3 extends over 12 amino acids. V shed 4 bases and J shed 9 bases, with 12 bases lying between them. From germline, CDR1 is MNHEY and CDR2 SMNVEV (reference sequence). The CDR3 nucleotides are TGTGCCAGCAGTTCGGTCTCAAGTTCCCAGTACTTC. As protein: CASSSVSSSQYF.

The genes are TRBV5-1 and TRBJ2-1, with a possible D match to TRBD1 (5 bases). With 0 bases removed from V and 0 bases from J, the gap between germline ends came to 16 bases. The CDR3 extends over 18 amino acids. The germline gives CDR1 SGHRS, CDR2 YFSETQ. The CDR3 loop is CASSLAVLADSSYNEQFF. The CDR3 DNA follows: TGCGCCAGCAGCTTGGCCGTCTTGGCTGACAGCTCCTACAATGAGCAGTTCTTC.

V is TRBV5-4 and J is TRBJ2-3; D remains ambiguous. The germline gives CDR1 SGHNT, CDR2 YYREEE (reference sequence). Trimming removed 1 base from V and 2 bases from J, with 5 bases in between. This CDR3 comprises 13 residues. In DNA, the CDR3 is TGTGCCAGCAGCTTGCCTTCCACAGATACGCAGTATTTT. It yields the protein CASSLPSTDTQYF. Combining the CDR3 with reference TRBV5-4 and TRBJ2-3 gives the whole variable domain ETGVTQSPTHLIKTRGQQVTLRCSSQSGHNTVSWYQQALGQGPQFIFQYYREEENGRGNFPPRFSGLQFPNYSSELNVNALELDDSALYLCASSLPSTDTQYFGPGTRLTVL.

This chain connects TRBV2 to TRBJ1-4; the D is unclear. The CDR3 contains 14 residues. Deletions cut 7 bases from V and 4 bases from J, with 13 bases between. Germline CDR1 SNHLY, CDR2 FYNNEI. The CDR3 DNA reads TGTGCCAGCAAGCTATCGGGAAGTAATGAAAAACTGTTTTTT. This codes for CASKLSGSNEKLFF.

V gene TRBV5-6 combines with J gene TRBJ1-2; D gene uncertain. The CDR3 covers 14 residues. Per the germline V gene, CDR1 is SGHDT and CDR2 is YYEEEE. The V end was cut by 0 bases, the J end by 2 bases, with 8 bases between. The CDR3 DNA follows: TGTGCCAGCAGCTTGGAGCTGGTAAACTATGGCTACACCTTC. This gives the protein CASSLELVNYGYTF.

CDR3 in amino acids: CASSQGLAPNEQFF. CDR3 nucleotides: TGCGCCAGCAGCCAGGGACTAGCGCCCAATGAGCAGTTCTTC. The rearrangement links TRBV5-1 to TRBJ2-1; 10 nucleotides match TRBD2. Trimming took 4 bases from V and 6 from J; bases not matched to a gene: 4. The CDR3 has 14 residues. CDR1 is SGHRS, CDR2 YFSETQ, per germline.

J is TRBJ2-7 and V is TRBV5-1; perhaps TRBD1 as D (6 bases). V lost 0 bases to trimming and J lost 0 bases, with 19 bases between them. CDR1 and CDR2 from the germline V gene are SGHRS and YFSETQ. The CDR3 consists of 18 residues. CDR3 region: CASSLGAGETPSSYEQYF. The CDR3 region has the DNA TGCGCCAGCAGCTTGGGAGCAGGGGAGACCCCGAGCTCCTACGAGCAGTACTTC.

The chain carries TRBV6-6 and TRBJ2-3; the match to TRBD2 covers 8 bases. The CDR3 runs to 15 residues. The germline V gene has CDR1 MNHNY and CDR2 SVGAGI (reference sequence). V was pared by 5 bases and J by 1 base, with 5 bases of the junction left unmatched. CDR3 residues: CASSKQTSGTDTQYF. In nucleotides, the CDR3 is TGTGCCAGCAGTAAACAGACTAGCGGCACAGATACGCAGTATTTT.

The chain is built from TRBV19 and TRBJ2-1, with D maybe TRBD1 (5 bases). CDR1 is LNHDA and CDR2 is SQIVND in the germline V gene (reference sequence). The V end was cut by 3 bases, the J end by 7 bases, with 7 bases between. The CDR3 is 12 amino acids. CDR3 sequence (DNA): TGTGCCAGTAGTATGACAGTGAATGAGCAGTTCTTC. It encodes CASSMTVNEQFF.

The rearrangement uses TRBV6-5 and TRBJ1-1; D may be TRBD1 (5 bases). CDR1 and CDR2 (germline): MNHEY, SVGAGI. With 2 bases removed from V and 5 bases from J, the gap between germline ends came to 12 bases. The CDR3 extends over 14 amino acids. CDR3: CASSYPGHRTEAFF. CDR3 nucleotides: TGTGCCAGCAGTTACCCTGGACATCGAACTGAAGCTTTCTTT.

CDR3 amino acids: CASSLREGWSEQYF. The CDR3 DNA reads as TGTGCCAGCAGCTTACGGGAGGGTTGGAGCGAGCAGTACTTC. The chain carries TRBV7-9 and TRBJ2-7, with 8 bases lining up with TRBD2. Germline loops: CDR1 SEHNR, CDR2 FQNEAQ (reference sequence). Trimming cost V 2 bases and J 6 bases; bases outside gene matches: 6. CDR3 size: 14 residues.

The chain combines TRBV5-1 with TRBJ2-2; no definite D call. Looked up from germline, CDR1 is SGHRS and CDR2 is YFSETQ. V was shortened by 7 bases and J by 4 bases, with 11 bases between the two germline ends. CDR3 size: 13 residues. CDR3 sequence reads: CASLSTPTGELFF. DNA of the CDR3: TGCGCCAGCCTTTCTACCCCCACCGGGGAGCTGTTTTTT.

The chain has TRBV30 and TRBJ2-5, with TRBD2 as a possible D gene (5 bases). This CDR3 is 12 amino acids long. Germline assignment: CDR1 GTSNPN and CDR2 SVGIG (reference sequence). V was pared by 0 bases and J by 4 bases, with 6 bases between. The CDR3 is CAWSVEGETQYF. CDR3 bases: TGTGCCTGGAGTGTAGAGGGAGAGACCCAGTACTTC.

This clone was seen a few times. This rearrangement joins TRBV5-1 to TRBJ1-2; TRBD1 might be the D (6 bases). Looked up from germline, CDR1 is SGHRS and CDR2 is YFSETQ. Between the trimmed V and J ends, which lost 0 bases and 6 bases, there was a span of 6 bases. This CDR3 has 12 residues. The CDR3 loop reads CASSLDRDGYTF. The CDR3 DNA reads TGCGCCAGCAGCTTGGACAGGGATGGCTACACCTTC.

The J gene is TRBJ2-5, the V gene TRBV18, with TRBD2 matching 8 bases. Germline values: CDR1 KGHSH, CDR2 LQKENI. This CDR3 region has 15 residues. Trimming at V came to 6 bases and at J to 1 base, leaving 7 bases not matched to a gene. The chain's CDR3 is CASSASGGGQETQYF. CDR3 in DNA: TGTGCCAGCTCTGCCTCGGGGGGGGGCCAAGAGACCCAGTACTTC. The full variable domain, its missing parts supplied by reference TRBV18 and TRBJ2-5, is NAGVMQNPRHLVRRRGQEARLRCSPMKGHSHVYWYRQLPEEGLKFMVYLQKENIIDESGMPKERFSAEFPKEGPSILRIQQVVRGDSAAYFCASSASGGGQETQYFGPGTRLLVL.

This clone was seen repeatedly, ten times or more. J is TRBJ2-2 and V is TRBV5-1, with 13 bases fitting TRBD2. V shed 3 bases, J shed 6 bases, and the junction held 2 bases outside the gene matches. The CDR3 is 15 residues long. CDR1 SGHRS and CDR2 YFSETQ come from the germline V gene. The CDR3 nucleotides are TGCGCCAGCAGCTGGACTAGCGGGAGCTCCGGGGAGCTGTTTTTT. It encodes CASSWTSGSSGELFF.

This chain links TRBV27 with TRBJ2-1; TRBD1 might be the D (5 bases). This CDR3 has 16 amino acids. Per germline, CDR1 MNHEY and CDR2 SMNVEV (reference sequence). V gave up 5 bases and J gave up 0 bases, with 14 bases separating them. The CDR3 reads CASSAWEGVSYNEQFF. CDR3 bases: TGTGCCAGCAGTGCCTGGGAAGGGGTCTCCTACAATGAGCAGTTCTTC.

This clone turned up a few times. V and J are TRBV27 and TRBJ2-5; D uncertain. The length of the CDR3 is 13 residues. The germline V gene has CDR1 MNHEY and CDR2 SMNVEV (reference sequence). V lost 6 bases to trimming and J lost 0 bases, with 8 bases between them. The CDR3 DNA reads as TGTGCCAGCAGAAAACAGAACCAAGAGACCCAGTACTTC. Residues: CASRKQNQETQYF.

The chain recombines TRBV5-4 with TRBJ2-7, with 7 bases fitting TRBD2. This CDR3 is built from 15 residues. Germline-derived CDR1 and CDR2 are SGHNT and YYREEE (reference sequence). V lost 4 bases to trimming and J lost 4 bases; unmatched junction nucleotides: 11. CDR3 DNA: TGTGCCAGCAGCCCCGGACTAGGCCACGGGTACGAGCAGTACTTC. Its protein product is CASSPGLGHGYEQYF.

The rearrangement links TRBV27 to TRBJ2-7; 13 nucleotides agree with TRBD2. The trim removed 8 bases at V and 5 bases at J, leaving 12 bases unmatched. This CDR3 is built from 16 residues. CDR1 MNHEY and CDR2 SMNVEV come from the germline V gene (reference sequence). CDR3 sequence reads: CASVRLTGTSGNEQYF. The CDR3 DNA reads TGTGCCAGCGTACGTCTCACCGGGACTAGCGGGAACGAGCAGTACTTC.

The CDR3 DNA sequence: TGTGCCAGCAGCTCCTGGCCAGGGCGGGGATACAATGAGCAGTTCTTC. This gives the protein CASSSWPGRGYNEQFF. The V gene is TRBV7-2, the J gene TRBJ2-1; maybe TRBD2 (6 bases). Germline CDR1 reads SGHTA; CDR2 reads FQGNSA. V was pared by 4 bases and J by 4 bases, with 17 bases between. This CDR3 has 16 residues.

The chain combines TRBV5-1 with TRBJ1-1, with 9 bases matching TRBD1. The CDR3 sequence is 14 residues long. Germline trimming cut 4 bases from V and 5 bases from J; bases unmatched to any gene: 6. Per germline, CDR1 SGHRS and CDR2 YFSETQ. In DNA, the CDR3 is TGCGCCAGCAGCAAGGGGACAGGGAGTACTGAAGCTTTCTTT. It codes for CASSKGTGSTEAFF.

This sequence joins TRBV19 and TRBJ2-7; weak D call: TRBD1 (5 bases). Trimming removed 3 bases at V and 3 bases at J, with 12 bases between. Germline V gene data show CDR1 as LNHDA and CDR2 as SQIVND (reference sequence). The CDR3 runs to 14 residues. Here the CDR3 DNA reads TGTGCCAGTAGTATCGGACATTGGGGCTACGAGCAGTACTTC. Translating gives CASSIGHWGYEQYF.

Written as DNA, the CDR3 is TGTGCCAGTAGTATTTCGTCCGGGAAAGAGACCCAGTACTTC. Translation gives CASSISSGKETQYF. This chain joins TRBV19 and TRBJ2-5; possible D gene TRBD2, 5 bases. This CDR3 contains 14 residues. Germline CDR1 is LNHDA and CDR2 is SQIVND (reference sequence). Trimming stripped 3 bases from V and 3 bases from J, with 11 bases between.

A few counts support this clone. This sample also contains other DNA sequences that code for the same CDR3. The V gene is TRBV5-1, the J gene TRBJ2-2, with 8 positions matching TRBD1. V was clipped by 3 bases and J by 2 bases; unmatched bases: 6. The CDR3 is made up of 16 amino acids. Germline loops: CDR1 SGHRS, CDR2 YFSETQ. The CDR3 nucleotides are TGCGCCAGCAGCTACTCCGGGACAGGCAACACCGGGGAGCTGTTTTTT. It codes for CASSYSGTGNTGELFF.

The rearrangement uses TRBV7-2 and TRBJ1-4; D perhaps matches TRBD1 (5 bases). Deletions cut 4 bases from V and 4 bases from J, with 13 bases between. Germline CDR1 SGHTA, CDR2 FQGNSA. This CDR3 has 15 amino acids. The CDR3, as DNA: TGTGCCAGCAGCTCTGCCTTCGGGGGTAATGAAAAACTGTTTTTT. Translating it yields CASSSAFGGNEKLFF.